The rows below give T cell receptor beta chains drawn from one sample of a study of control samples from healthy donors and cancer patients. The table came from immunoSEQ multiplex PCR; TCRdb's copy has only in-frame clones and leaves some out. The table includes about 160,000 clones, 90% to 95% detected once. The sample consisted of PBMCs. These receptors all stem from a man between 60 and 75 years old with colorectal cancer. CDR3s include the opening cysteine and the closing phenylalanine or tryptophan.

CDR3aa: CASSLEGGPQPQHF; v_gene: TRBV5-1; j_gene: TRBJ1-5
CDR3aa: CASSPQGTNTEAFF; v_gene: TRBV18; j_gene: TRBJ1-1
CDR3aa: CAWSVNRDYLSTDTQYF; v_gene: TRBV30; j_gene: TRBJ2-3
CDR3aa: CAISEPATGGGYGYTF; v_gene: TRBV10-3; j_gene: TRBJ1-2
CDR3aa: CAITDLNTEAFF; v_gene: TRBV10-3; j_gene: TRBJ1-1
CDR3aa: CASSQGGRPEAFF; v_gene: TRBV3-1/TRBV3-2; j_gene: TRBJ1-1
CDR3aa: CASSDGWVSNQPQHF; v_gene: TRBV3-1/TRBV3-2; j_gene: TRBJ1-5
CDR3aa: CASSLDRGRGYTF; v_gene: TRBV5-6; j_gene: TRBJ1-2
CDR3aa: CASSFGTGVYEQYF; v_gene: TRBV5-1; j_gene: TRBJ2-7
CDR3aa: CASSLAGDTGELFF; v_gene: TRBV5-1; j_gene: TRBJ2-2
CDR3aa: CASSQDSTGGLYGYTF; v_gene: TRBV4-3; j_gene: TRBJ1-2
CDR3aa: CASSLGQGALYEQYF; v_gene: TRBV27; j_gene: TRBJ2-7
CDR3aa: CASTPDRGYGYTF; v_gene: TRBV19; j_gene: TRBJ1-2
CDR3aa: CASSLRGVLNTGELFF; v_gene: TRBV5-1; j_gene: TRBJ2-2
CDR3aa: CASSPRAYEQYF; v_gene: TRBV3-1/TRBV3-2; j_gene: TRBJ2-7
CDR3aa: CATSDSTSGGISSYNEQFF; v_gene: TRBV24-1; j_gene: TRBJ2-1
CDR3aa: CASSPRTGDGYTF; v_gene: TRBV14; j_gene: TRBJ1-2
CDR3aa: CAISESGRYGYTF; v_gene: TRBV10-3; j_gene: TRBJ1-2
CDR3aa: CASSLVRDTNQPQHF; v_gene: TRBV5-1; j_gene: TRBJ1-5
CDR3aa: CASGVGQYYGYTF; v_gene: TRBV28; j_gene: TRBJ1-2
CDR3aa: CASSYSGAGEQYF; v_gene: TRBV6-5; j_gene: TRBJ2-7
CDR3aa: CASSHPRTGAGYTF; v_gene: TRBV4-1; j_gene: TRBJ1-2
CDR3aa: CASSLARPADTQYF; v_gene: TRBV27; j_gene: TRBJ2-3
CDR3aa: CASSLKYRTDQDNIQYF; v_gene: TRBV7-2; j_gene: TRBJ2-4
CDR3aa: CASYGVNSGNTIYF; v_gene: TRBV6-5; j_gene: TRBJ1-3
CDR3aa: CASSFSNTGELFF; v_gene: TRBV27; j_gene: TRBJ2-2
CDR3aa: CSSLRAETQYF; v_gene: TRBV20-1; j_gene: TRBJ2-5
CDR3aa: CASSTSVDRVTNEKLFF; v_gene: TRBV19; j_gene: TRBJ1-4
CDR3aa: CASSKTHPADRGSCEQYF; v_gene: TRBV21-1; j_gene: TRBJ2-7